This T cell receptor (beta chain) was captured in a study of radiotherapy plus CTLA-4 blockade in lung cancer. Looking at the study overall: Objective responses emerged in under 20% of patients, and roughly 30% attained disease control.

This clone was counted a single time. Its antigen is unidentified. The study gave focal radiation plus ipilimumab CTLA-4 blockade to patients with chemo-refractory metastatic non-small-cell lung cancer. The germline V gene encodes CDR1 SSHAT and CDR2 FNYEAQ (reference sequence). The CDR3 sequence is 16 residues long. Overall study results and limits: There was expansion of tumor-derived TCR clones in blood after radiotherapy plus ipilimumab.

Repertoires were generated with immunoSEQ multiplex PCR, while TCRdb's copy carries only in-frame clones and drops some. The sample comprises tens of thousands of clones, about 83% of which are singletons, and more than 12% rests with the top ten. This TCR came from a human donor with non-small cell lung cancer that progressed on radiotherapy plus ipilimumab. The material sequenced was peripheral blood, taken from a patient treated with radiotherapy plus ipilimumab. This rearrangement joins TRBV7-7 to TRBJ2-7; 10 bases match TRBD2. The CDR3 nucleotides read TGTGCTAGGGGCGGGACTAGCGATCTCCTTACCTACGAGCAGTACTTC. Amino acids: CARGGTSDLLTYEQYF. Looking up the rest from reference TRBV7-7 and TRBJ2-7 gives the full variable domain: GAGVSQSPRYKVTKRGQDVTLRCDPISSHATLYWYQQALGQGPEFLTYFNYEAQPDKSGLPSDRFSAERPEGSISTLTIQRTEQRDSAMYRCARGGTSDLLTYEQYFGPGTRLTVT.